This section outlines one T cell receptor beta chain sequence together with its context. No cognate antigen has been identified for it. Its ends do not fully match the called genes, so a read error is possible. Including cysteine and phenylalanine, the CDR3 has 14 amino acids. The only DNA kept is the CDR3, 42 bases in frame from the first base. CDR1 and CDR2 are read off the germline V gene (reference sequence) as LNHNV and YYDKDF. The patients picked for sequencing were ones in whom flow cytometry had shown an expansion of CD8+CD57+ cells. Severe acquired aplastic anemia was diagnosed in all patients according to International Study of Aplastic Anemia and Agranulocytosis and Camitta criteria. Patients had received no therapy at the time of blood sampling. In this study, sorted CD4+ and CD8+ T cells from the blood of healthy subjects and of severe aplastic anemia patients had their TCR repertoires deep-sequenced. Patients were enrolled under clinicaltrials.gov protocols 00001620, 01623167, 00001397, 00071045, 00081523 and 00961064 in the USA. Ficoll-Paque density gradient centrifugation was used to isolate peripheral blood mononuclear cells. Before DNA was extracted, CD4+ and CD8+ T cells were sorted using either FACS or magnetic beads.

This entry belongs to a study of CD8+CD57+ T cells in acquired aplastic anemia (dated by TCRdb to 2016 to 2019). With respect to the entire study: Extracted DNA from sorted CD4+ and CD8+ cells averaged about 2.9 ug, ranging from roughly 0.19 to 27.4 ug. A CD8+CD57+ expansion meant a frequency higher than the mean frequency seen in healthy subjects.

Paper-wide results and their limitations: Although 25 to 30 CD8+ CDR3 sequences were shared by patients and controls, these sequences appeared highly expressed in patients and within the immunodominant clones of patients. CD8+ Simpson's diversity did not differ significantly between patients and healthy controls (P=0.060).

Genomic DNA served as template for TCR beta VDJ combination and CDR3 sequence profiling. An Illumina HiSeq 2000 was the platform used for TCR repertoire sequencing. As for the original processing: Repertoires were assessed using TRBV/TRBJ rearrangement plots, CDR3 size and DJ length profiles, and Simpson's diversity index. Whichever DNA sequence was most abundant in the deep sequencing data was defined as the immunodominant clone. CDR3 amino acid sequences were screened for sharing across subjects and compared with published repertoires and the VDJdb database. TCRdb reprocessed the public reads (quality trimming at Q25 with fastp, clone calling with MiXCR) and kept in-frame beta chains. CDR3 protein duplicates are merged, each entry listing the most common genes and DNA. TCRdb, not the original authors, processed these V and J calls. For this sample the table gives over 150,000 distinct CDR3 sequences, of which 50% to 65% were detected only once. Of the sample, roughly 42% is held by the ten largest clones.

Material for sequencing was sorted CD4+, CD8+, or CD8+CD57+ T cells (not recorded which) from PBMCs. The rearrangement combines TRBV15 with TRBJ1-5, and 10 bases in between align with TRBD1. The sequence came from a human donor with aplastic anemia. The CDR3 region has the sequence CAASRQGAHQPQHF. Read as DNA, the sequence is TGTGCCGCCAGCAGACAGGGGGCCCATCAGCCCCAGCATTTT.